These T cell receptor beta chains were read from a single sample in a study of CD4 T cells in relation to SARS-CoV-2 and coronaviruses. No antigens are known for them. The assay was immunoSEQ multiplex PCR, and TCRdb's table has in-frame clones only and misses some. The sample yields under 25,000 clones, about 82% seen once. What was sequenced was CD4+ T cells from PBMCs, cultured in vitro. All receptors derive from a human donor in good health. Each CDR3 is given with its conserved first and last residue. The order of the fields is CDR3 protein, V gene, J gene.

CASSTGQGKGVNEKLFF	TRBV27	TRBJ1-4
CASSWGINEKLFF	TRBV5-6	TRBJ1-4
CASSSPTSGTYNEQFF	TRBV27	TRBJ2-1
CASSWSGGSNEQFF	TRBV27	TRBJ2-1
CASSPWFSINTDTQYF	TRBV3-1/TRBV3-2	TRBJ2-3
CASSLEGGGQPQHF	TRBV7-9	TRBJ1-5
CASSQPGTSHRDF	TRBV3-1/TRBV3-2	TRBJ2-5
CASSVAGGLAKNIQYF	TRBV9	TRBJ2-4
CATIPIQNTGELFF	TRBV6-1	TRBJ2-2
CASSFRTGTNYGYTF	TRBV5-4	TRBJ1-2
CAGSDGVNQETQYF	TRBV7-2	TRBJ2-5
CATKSRRDTEAFF	TRBV15	TRBJ1-1
CASSFQGETQYF	TRBV5-1	TRBJ2-5
CASSLGGSGGYGEQFF	TRBV7-2	TRBJ2-1
CASSSGTPLNTYEQYF	TRBV6-5	TRBJ2-7
CASSLGTGEGKSYEQYF	TRBV7-9	TRBJ2-7
CASTRQGNPGELFF	TRBV19	TRBJ2-2
CASSLQKGEQFF	TRBV5-1	TRBJ2-1
CASSPGEGQRDTIYF	TRBV18	TRBJ1-3
CASSQDGTSTEQFF	TRBV4-2	TRBJ2-1
CASDFSGSSNTGELFF	TRBV3-1/TRBV3-2	TRBJ2-2
CASRSGNGETQYF	TRBV19	TRBJ2-5
CASSPLGTGIAEAFF	TRBV13	TRBJ1-1
CASSRAGRDNEQFF	TRBV5-5	TRBJ2-1
CASSLASGRGGYTF	TRBV7-2	TRBJ1-2
CASSLYRDRASYEQYF	TRBV7-8	TRBJ2-7
CASHASGHTDTQYF	TRBV18	TRBJ2-3
CASSPDRGVGNTEAFF	TRBV2	TRBJ1-1
CASSPRTPKELSGANVLTF	TRBV18	TRBJ2-6
CASSQPTSSYEQYF	TRBV4-1	TRBJ2-7
CSASFGSINEQFF	TRBV20-1	TRBJ2-1
CASSQEGPQGSPLHF	TRBV3-1/TRBV3-2	TRBJ1-6
CASQQVNTEAFF	TRBV19	TRBJ1-1
CASSDSERGRKLNQPQHF	TRBV6-4	TRBJ1-5
CASLPVGMGEKLFF	TRBV6-6	TRBJ1-4
CASSQDRIRGDEQFF	TRBV3-1/TRBV3-2	TRBJ2-1
CASSQRTVQETQYF	TRBV3-1/TRBV3-2	TRBJ2-5
CASSPAVGTGAWFAEAFF	TRBV5-1	TRBJ1-1
CASSQTSGRNTGELFF	TRBV3-1/TRBV3-2	TRBJ2-2
CASNLPAGANVLTF	TRBV2	TRBJ2-6
CASSLDAGARSDTQYF	TRBV5-4	TRBJ2-3
CASSPPTARGETQYF	TRBV18	TRBJ2-5
CASSLYGQETQYF	TRBV5-6	TRBJ2-5
CATRGGGHTDTQYF	TRBV2	TRBJ2-3
CSASPGGMNTEAFF	TRBV20-1	TRBJ1-1
CASSPADRGTEAFF	TRBV18	TRBJ1-1